The rows below give T cell receptor beta chains drawn from one sample of a study of beta chain features in type 1 diabetes. Clones were sequenced by immunoSEQ multiplex PCR, and TCRdb holds only the in-frame ones, with some missing. The table lists 250,000 to 300,000 clones, roughly 13% of them singletons. Source material: naive CD4+ T cells from blood. These receptor sequences come from a man younger than 45 with type 1 diabetes. Both conserved end residues are part of each CDR3. A D gene is named only where the DNA matches it firmly. Size values are once, few and many counts, or a class for expanded clones, and some rows have none.

size	D	V	J	DNA	CDR3
NA	NA	TRBV5-1	TRBJ2-5	TGCGCCAGCAGCTTGGAGCCTCCCCAAGAGACCCAGTACTTC	CASSLEPPQETQYF
NA	TRBD2	TRBV4-2	TRBJ2-5	TGTGCCAGCAGCCCGCGACTAGCGCTCCAAGAGACCCAGTACTTC	CASSPRLALQETQYF
NA	NA	TRBV6-5	TRBJ1-5	TGTGCCAGCAGTGCCGACAGATTAAGCCAGCCCCAGCATTTT	CASSADRLSQPQHF
few	NA	TRBV13	TRBJ2-3	TGTGCCAGCAGCTCGAATCAGGGAACGCAGTATTTT	CASSSNQGTQYF
few	NA	TRBV7-9	TRBJ2-3	TGTGCCAGCAGCAGGGACTCCTTTCGGGCCACAGATACGCAGTATTTT	CASSRDSFRATDTQYF
few	TRBD2	TRBV4-3	TRBJ2-1	TGCGCCAGCAGCCAAGAGACGGGACTAGCTCGCAATGAGCAGTTCTTC	CASSQETGLARNEQFF
few	NA	TRBV5-1	TRBJ2-5	TGCGCCAGCAGCTTGCTGTCTGCGGAACGGGAGACCCAGTACTTC	CASSLLSAERETQYF
NA	TRBD2	TRBV5-1	TRBJ2-1	TGCGCCAGCAGCAACGGGGGGGGTTCCTACAATGAGCAGTTCTTC	CASSNGGGSYNEQFF
few	TRBD1	TRBV4-2	TRBJ1-1	TGTGCCAGCAGCCAAGGACAGGGATGGGCTGAAGCTTTCTTT	CASSQGQGWAEAFF
NA	TRBD2	TRBV2	TRBJ2-1	TGTGCCAGCAGGACTAGCGGGAGGGCTGAGCAGTTCTTC	CASRTSGRAEQFF
NA	NA	TRBV7-2	TRBJ2-7	TGTGCCAGCAGCTTAGACAGGAACTCCTACGAGCAGTACTTC	CASSLDRNSYEQYF
NA	NA	TRBV5-4	TRBJ2-7	TGTGCCAGCAGCTTGGACCAGGCACGAACCTACGAGCAGTACTTC	CASSLDQARTYEQYF
few	NA	TRBV29-1	TRBJ2-5	TGCAGCGGGGGTAGCGGAGCTTTAGGGGAGACCCAGTACTTC	CSGGSGALGETQYF
NA	TRBD1	TRBV7-2	TRBJ1-5	TGTGCCAGCAGCTCCGACGACAGGGGGAATCAGCCCCAGCATTTT	CASSSDDRGNQPQHF
NA	TRBD2	TRBV4-1	TRBJ2-1	TGCGCCAGCAGCCTCGCCGGGACTAGTAATAATGAGCAGTTCTTC	CASSLAGTSNNEQFF
few	NA	TRBV5-6	TRBJ1-1	TGTGCCAGCAGCTACCCCGGAGCGGCGGACTTGGGCGGAACGACTGAAGCTTTCTTT	CASSYPGAADLGGTTEAFF
few	TRBD1	TRBV30	TRBJ2-7	TGTGCCTGGAGTAGGACAGGGGCCTACGAGCAGTACTTC	CAWSRTGAYEQYF
few	TRBD1	TRBV15	TRBJ2-5	TGTGCCACCAGCAGAGACAGGGGGCAAGAGACCCAGTACTTC	CATSRDRGQETQYF
few	NA	TRBV9	TRBJ1-5	TGTGCCAGCAGCGTAAGTCAGGGTTCGGGTCAGCCCCAGCATTTT	CASSVSQGSGQPQHF
NA	TRBD2	TRBV15	TRBJ2-7	TGTGCCACCAGCAGGGAACTAGCGGGGTCCTACGAGCAGTACTTC	CATSRELAGSYEQYF
NA	NA	TRBV6-5	TRBJ2-7	TGTGCCAGCAGTTACTCTGGGGGGGCCCGAGGCTACGAGCAGTACTTC	CASSYSGGARGYEQYF
NA	TRBD2	TRBV25-1	TRBJ2-3	TGTGCCAGCGCTGTTGTAGCGGGATTAGATACGCAGTATTTT	CASAVVAGLDTQYF
few	TRBD2	TRBV6-5	TRBJ2-1	TGTGCCAGCAGTTATTTTAGTAGCGGGGGATTCAATGAGCAGTTCTTC	CASSYFSSGGFNEQFF
NA	NA	TRBV7-2	TRBJ1-5	TGTGCCAGCAGCTTATCCAATAGCAATCAGCCCCAGCATTTT	CASSLSNSNQPQHF
NA	TRBD2	TRBV2	TRBJ2-3	TGTGCCAGCAGTGTTGGACTAGCCCCGGATACGCAGTATTTT	CASSVGLAPDTQYF
NA	NA	TRBV29-1	TRBJ1-4	TGCAGCGTATATAATGAAAAACTGTTTTTT	CSVYNEKLFF
few	TRBD1	TRBV7-9	TRBJ2-7	TGTGCCAGCAGCTCCCGACAGGGGACCTACGAGCAGTACTTC	CASSSRQGTYEQYF